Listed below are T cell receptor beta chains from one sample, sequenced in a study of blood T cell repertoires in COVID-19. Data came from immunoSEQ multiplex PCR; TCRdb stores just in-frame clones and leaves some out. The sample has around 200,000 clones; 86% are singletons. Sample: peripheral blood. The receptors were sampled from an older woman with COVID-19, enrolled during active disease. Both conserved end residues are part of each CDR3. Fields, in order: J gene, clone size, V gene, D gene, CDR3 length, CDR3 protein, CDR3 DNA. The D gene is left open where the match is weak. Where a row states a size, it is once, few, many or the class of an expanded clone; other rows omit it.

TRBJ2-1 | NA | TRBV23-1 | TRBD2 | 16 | CASSKGLAGADNEQFF | TGCGCCAGCAGCAAAGGACTAGCGGGAGCCGACAATGAGCAGTTCTTC
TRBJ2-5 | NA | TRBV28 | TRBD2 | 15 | CASSLGLAGQETQYF | TGTGCCAGCAGTTTGGGACTAGCGGGGCAAGAGACCCAGTACTTC
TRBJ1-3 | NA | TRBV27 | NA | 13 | CASSLNKGNTIYF | TGTGCCAGCAGTTTAAACAAAGGAAACACCATATATTTT
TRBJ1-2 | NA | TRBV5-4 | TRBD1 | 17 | CASSPGTGPHLNYGYTF | TGTGCCAGCAGCCCCGGGACAGGGCCCCACCTTAACTATGGCTACACCTTC
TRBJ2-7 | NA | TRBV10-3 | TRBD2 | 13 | CAIRGTSAYEQYF | TGTGCCATCAGAGGGACTAGCGCCTACGAGCAGTACTTC
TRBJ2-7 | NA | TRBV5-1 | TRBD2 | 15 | CASSGSDLLTYEQYF | TGCGCCAGTAGCGGGAGCGACCTGTTAACCTACGAGCAGTACTTC
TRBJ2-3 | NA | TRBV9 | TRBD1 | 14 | CASSGPQGEDTQYF | TGTGCCAGCAGCGGGCCACAGGGGGAAGATACGCAGTATTTT
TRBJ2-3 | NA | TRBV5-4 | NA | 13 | CASRFSSTDTQYF | TGTGCCAGCAGATTTTCTAGCACAGATACGCAGTATTTT
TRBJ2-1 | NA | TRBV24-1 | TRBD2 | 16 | CATSDLGLAGNNEQFF | TGTGCCACCAGTGATTTGGGACTAGCGGGTAACAATGAGCAGTTCTTC
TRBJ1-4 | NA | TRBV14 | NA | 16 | CASSQDLAGNGEKLFF | TGTGCCAGCAGCCAAGATTTGGCAGGGAATGGGGAAAAACTGTTTTTT
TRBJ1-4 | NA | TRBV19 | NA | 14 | CASSRTGLTEKLFF | TGTGCCAGTAGCCGAACAGGGTTGACTGAAAAACTGTTTTTT
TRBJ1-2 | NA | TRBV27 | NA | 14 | CASSPRTGNYGYTF | TGTGCCAGCAGTCCCCGTACAGGGAACTATGGCTACACCTTC
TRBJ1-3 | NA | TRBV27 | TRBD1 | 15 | CASRPTGVGGNTIYF | TGTGCCAGCAGACCTACAGGGGTAGGAGGAAACACCATATATTTT
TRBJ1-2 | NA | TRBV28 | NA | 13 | CASSSNQGRGYTF | TGTGCCAGCAGTTCAAACCAGGGCCGAGGCTACACCTTC
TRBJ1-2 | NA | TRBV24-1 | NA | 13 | CATSPDFAGGYTF | TGTGCCACCAGCCCCGACTTCGCAGGGGGCTACACCTTC
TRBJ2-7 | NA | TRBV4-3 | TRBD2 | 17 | CASSQGAASGRGYEQYF | TGCGCCAGCAGCCAAGGGGCCGCTAGCGGGAGGGGGTACGAGCAGTACTTC
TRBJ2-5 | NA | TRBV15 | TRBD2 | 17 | CATSTLPLAGVGETQYF | TGTGCCACCAGCACACTCCCCCTAGCGGGAGTAGGGGAGACCCAGTACTTC
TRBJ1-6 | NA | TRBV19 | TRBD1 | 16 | CASRPPDRGANSPLHF | TGTGCCAGTAGGCCCCCCGACAGGGGAGCGAATTCACCCCTCCACTTT
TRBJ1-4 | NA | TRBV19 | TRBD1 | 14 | CASTTTGRHEKLFF | TGTGCCAGTACCACGACAGGGAGGCATGAAAAACTGTTTTTT
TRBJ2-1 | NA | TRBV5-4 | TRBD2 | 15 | CASSLSSGRLNEQFF | TGTGCCAGCAGCTTGAGTAGCGGGAGATTAAATGAGCAGTTCTTC
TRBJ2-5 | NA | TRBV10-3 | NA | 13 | CAITPGRGETQYF | TGTGCCATCACCCCGGGCCGAGGGGAGACCCAGTACTTC
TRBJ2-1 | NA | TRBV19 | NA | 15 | CASNGRASSYNEQFF | TGTGCCAGTAATGGGCGGGCGAGCTCCTACAATGAGCAGTTCTTC
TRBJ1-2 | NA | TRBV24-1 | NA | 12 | CATSTGPYGYTF | TGTGCCACCAGTACAGGACCCTATGGCTACACCTTC
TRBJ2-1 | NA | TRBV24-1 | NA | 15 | CATSDPRTINNEQFF | TGTGCCACCAGTGATCCTCGGACTATTAACAATGAGCAGTTCTTC
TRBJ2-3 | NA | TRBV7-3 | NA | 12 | CASVTAPDTQYF | TGTGCCAGCGTCACAGCTCCAGATACGCAGTATTTT
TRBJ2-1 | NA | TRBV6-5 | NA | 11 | CASSATRGVLF | TGTGCCAGCAGCGCGACTAGAGGGGTCCTCTTC
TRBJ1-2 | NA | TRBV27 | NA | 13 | CASSRQENYGYTF | TGTGCCAGCAGTCGACAGGAGAACTATGGCTACACCTTC
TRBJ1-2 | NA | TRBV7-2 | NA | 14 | CASSLKEKGLGYTF | TGTGCCAGCAGCTTAAAGGAAAAGGGGTTAGGCTACACCTTC
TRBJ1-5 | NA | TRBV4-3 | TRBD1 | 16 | CASSPRYRGHNQPQHF | TGCGCCAGCAGCCCTCGGTATAGGGGGCATAATCAGCCCCAGCATTTT
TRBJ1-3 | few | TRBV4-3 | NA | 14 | CASSQGGLRNTIYF | TGCGCCAGCAGCCAAGGGGGCCTCCGAAACACCATATATTTT
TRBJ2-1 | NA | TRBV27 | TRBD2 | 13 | CASSGAGENEQFF | TGTGCCAGCAGTGGTGCGGGAGAGAATGAGCAGTTCTTC
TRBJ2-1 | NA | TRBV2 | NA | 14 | CARSGPSSYNEQFF | TGTGCCCGGTCTGGTCCTAGCTCCTACAATGAGCAGTTCTTC
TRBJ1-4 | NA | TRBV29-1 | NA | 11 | CSVGGNEKLFF | TGCAGCGTTGGGGGCAATGAAAAACTGTTTTTT
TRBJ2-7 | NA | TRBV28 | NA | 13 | CASNPAKRAGQYF | TGTGCCAGCAACCCCGCTAAAAGAGCGGGGCAGTACTTC
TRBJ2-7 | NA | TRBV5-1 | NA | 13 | CASSLVGTYEQYF | TGCGCCAGCAGCTTGGTCGGGACCTACGAGCAGTACTTC
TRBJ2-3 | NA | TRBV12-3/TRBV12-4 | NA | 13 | CASSFGSRDTQYF | TGTGCCAGCAGTTTCGGCTCTAGAGATACGCAGTATTTT
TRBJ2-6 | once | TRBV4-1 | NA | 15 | CASSQEFSGANVLTF | TGCGCCAGCAGCCAAGAGTTTTCGGGGGCCAACGTCCTGACTTTC
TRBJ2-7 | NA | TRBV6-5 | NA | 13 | CASSYNMLREQYF | TGTGCCAGCAGTTACAACATGTTGAGGGAGCAGTACTTC
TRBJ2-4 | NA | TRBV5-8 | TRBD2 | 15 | CASSLGTSGTYIQYF | TGTGCCAGCAGCCTTGGGACTAGCGGGACGTACATTCAGTACTTC
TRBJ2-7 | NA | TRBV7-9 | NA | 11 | CASSSDYEQYF | TGTGCCAGCAGCTCAGACTACGAGCAGTACTTC
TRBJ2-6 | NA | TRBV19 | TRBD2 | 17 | CASSMGGIGSGANVLTF | TGTGCCAGTAGTATGGGGGGGATTGGCTCCGGGGCCAACGTCCTGACTTTC
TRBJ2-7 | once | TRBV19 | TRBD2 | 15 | CASSRPGLAEYEQYF | TGTGCCAGTAGCCGGCCGGGACTAGCGGAGTACGAGCAGTACTTC
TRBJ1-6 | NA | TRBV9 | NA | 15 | CASSASAGNQSPLHF | TGTGCCAGCAGCGCGTCCGCAGGGAATCAGTCACCCCTCCACTTT
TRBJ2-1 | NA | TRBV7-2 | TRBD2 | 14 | CASSLVGLAVEQFF | TGTGCCAGCAGCTTAGTGGGACTAGCAGTTGAGCAGTTCTTC
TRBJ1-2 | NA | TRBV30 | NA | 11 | CAWSATRGYTF | TGTGCCTGGAGTGCAACTCGGGGCTACACCTTC
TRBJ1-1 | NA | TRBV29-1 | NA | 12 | CSVGTGNTEAFF | TGCAGCGTTGGAACAGGGAACACTGAAGCTTTCTTT